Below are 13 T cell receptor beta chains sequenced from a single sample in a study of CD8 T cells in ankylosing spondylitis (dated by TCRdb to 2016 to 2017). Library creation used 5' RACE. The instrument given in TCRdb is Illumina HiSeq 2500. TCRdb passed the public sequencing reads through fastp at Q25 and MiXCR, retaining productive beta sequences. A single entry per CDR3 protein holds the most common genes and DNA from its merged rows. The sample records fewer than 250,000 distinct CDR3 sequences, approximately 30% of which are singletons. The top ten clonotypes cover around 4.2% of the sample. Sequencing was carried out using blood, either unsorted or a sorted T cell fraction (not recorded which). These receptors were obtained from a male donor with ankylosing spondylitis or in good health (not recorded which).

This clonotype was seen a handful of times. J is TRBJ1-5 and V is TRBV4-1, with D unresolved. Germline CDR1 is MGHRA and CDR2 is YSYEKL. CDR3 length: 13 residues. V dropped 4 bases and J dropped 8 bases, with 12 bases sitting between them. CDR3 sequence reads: CASSPLLREPQHF. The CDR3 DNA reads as TGCGCCAGCAGCCCCCTCCTACGAGAGCCCCAGCATTTT.

The CDR3 bases are TGCAGTGCTACAAGTACAGAAAATAGCAATCAGCCCCAGCATTTT. It is translated as CSATSTENSNQPQHF. The rearrangement uses TRBV20-1 and TRBJ1-5, with no clear D. V dropped 4 bases and J dropped 0 bases, with 13 bases sitting between them. CDR1 is DFQATT and CDR2 is SNEGSKA in the germline V gene (reference sequence). This CDR3 comprises 15 residues.

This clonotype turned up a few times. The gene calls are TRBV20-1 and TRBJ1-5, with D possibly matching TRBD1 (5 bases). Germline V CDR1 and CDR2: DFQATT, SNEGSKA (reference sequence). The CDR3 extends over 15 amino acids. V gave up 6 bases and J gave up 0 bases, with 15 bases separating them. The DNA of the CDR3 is TGCAGTGCACCTAAAGGGACCTATAGCAATCAGCCCCAGCATTTT. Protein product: CSAPKGTYSNQPQHF.

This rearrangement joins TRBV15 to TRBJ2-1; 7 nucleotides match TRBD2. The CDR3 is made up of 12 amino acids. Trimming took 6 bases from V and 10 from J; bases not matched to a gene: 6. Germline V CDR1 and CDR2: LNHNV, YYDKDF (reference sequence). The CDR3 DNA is TGTGCCACCAGATCATCCGGGGGGGAGCAGTTCTTC. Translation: CATRSSGGEQFF.

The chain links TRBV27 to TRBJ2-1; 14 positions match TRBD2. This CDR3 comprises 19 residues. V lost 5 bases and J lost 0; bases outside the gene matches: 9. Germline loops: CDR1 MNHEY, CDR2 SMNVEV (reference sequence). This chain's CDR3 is CASSRLGLAGGSSYNEQFF. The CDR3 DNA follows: TGTGCCAGCAGTCGCCTAGGACTAGCGGGGGGTAGCTCCTACAATGAGCAGTTCTTC.

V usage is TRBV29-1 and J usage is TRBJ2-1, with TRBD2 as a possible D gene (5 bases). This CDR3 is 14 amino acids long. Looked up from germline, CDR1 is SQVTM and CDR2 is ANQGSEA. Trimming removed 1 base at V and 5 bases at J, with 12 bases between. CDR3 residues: CSVEAAGGHNEQFF. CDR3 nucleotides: TGCAGCGTTGAAGCGGCAGGAGGTCACAATGAGCAGTTCTTC.

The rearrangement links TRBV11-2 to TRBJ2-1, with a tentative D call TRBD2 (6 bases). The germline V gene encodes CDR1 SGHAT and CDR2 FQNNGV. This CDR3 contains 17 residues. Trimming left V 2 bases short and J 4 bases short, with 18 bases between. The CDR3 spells CASSLTGWARGYNEQFF. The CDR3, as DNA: TGTGCCAGCAGCTTAACCGGCTGGGCCCGGGGGTACAATGAGCAGTTCTTC.

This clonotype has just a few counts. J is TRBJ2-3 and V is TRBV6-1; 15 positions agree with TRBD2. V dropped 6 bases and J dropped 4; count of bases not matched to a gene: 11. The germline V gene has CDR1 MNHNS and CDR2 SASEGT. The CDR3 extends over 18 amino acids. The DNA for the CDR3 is TGTGCCAGCAGCTCAGGGACTAGCGGGGGGTGGACAGCAGATACGCAGTATTTT. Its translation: CASSSGTSGGWTADTQYF.

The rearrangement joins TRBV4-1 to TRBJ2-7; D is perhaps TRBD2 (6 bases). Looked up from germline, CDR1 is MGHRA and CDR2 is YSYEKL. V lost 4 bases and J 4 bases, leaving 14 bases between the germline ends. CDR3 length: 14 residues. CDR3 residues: CASSPQRDWYEQYF. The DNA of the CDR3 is TGCGCCAGCAGCCCCCAGAGGGACTGGTACGAGCAGTACTTC.

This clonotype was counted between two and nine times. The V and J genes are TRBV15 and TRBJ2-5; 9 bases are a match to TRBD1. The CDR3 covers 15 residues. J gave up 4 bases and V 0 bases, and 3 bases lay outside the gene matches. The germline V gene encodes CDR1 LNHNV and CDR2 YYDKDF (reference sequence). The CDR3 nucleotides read TGTGCCACCAGCAGAGATCCGGGACAGGGAGAGACCCAGTACTTC. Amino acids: CATSRDPGQGETQYF.

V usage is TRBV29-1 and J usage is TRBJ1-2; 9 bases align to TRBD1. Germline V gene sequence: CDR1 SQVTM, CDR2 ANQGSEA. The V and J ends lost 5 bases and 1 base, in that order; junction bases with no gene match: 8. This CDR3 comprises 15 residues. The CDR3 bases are TGCAGCGTTCTGGGACAGGGCCAAATTAACTATGGCTACACCTTC. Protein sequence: CSVLGQGQINYGYTF. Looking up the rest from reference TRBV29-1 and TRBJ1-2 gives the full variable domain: SAVISQKPSRDICQRGTSLTIQCQVDSQVTMMFWYRQQPGQSLTLIATANQGSEATYESGFVIDKFPISRPNLTFSTLTVSNMSPEDSSIYLCSVLGQGQINYGYTFGSGTRLTVV.

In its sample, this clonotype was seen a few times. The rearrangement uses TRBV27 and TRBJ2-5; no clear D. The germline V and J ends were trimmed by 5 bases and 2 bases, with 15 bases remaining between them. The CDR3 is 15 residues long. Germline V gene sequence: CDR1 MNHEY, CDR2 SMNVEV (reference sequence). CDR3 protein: CASSPTGRVQETQYF. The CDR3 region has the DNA TGTGCCAGCAGTCCGACGGGTCGAGTTCAAGAGACCCAGTACTTC.

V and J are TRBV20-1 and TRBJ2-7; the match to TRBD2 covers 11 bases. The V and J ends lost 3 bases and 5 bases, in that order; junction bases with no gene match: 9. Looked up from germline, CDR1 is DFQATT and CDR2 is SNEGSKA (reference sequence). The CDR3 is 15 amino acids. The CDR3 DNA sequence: TGCAGTGCTAGCAGCCCCCTAGCGGGGGGCGACGAGCAGTACTTC. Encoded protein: CSASSPLAGGDEQYF.